Shown below are 21 T cell receptor beta chains from a single sample sequenced in a study of cytomegalovirus exposure and HLA in healthy donors. The PCR was carried out with 60 Vbeta primers and 13 Jbeta primers. The table came from immunoSEQ multiplex PCR; TCRdb's copy has only in-frame clones and leaves some out. Of roughly 100,000 clones in the sample, 60% to 70% were seen once. The sample was PBMCs. These receptors all come from a woman in her fifties or sixties in good health and CMV-seronegative.

Only a few counts were recorded for this clone. J is TRBJ2-3 and V is TRBV12-5; the match to TRBD2 covers 7 bases. Germline CDR1 reads LGHNT; CDR2 reads FRNRAP. J lost 2 bases, V lost 1 base, and 9 bases had no gene match. The CDR3 totals 17 residues. This CDR3 reads CASGLGLAGFNTDTQYF. DNA of the CDR3: TGTGCTAGTGGTTTGGGTTTAGCGGGCTTTAACACAGATACGCAGTATTTT. Full variable domain (remainder filled in from reference TRBV12-5 and TRBJ2-3): DARVTQTPRHKVTEMGQEVTMRCQPILGHNTVFWYRQTMMQGLELLAYFRNRAPLDDSGMPKDRFSAEMPDATLATLKIQPSEPRDSAVYFCASGLGLAGFNTDTQYFGPGTRLTVL.

This clone was seen a single time. The gene calls are TRBV7-8 and TRBJ2-2, with D possibly TRBD2 on 6 matching bases. The CDR3 consists of 15 residues. The germline V gene has CDR1 SGHVS and CDR2 FQNEAQ. V lost 1 base to trimming and J lost 7 bases, with 13 bases between them. The CDR3 nucleotides read TGTGCCAGCAGCTTAGTTTTGCGGGGAAACGGGGAGCTGTTTTTT. It codes for CASSLVLRGNGELFF.

V gene TRBV10-2 combines with J gene TRBJ2-5, with 10 bases identical to TRBD2. CDR3 size: 14 residues. Germline loops: CDR1 WSHSY, CDR2 SAAADI. With V trimmed by 8 bases and J by 3 bases, 6 bases remained unmatched. CDR3 sequence reads: CASRMLAGEETQYF. CDR3 DNA: TGCGCCAGCCGAATGCTAGCGGGGGAAGAGACCCAGTACTTC.

The chain recombines TRBV19 with TRBJ2-7; 10 positions agree with TRBD1. With V trimmed by 1 base and J by 4 bases, 4 bases remained unmatched. This CDR3 is built from 15 residues. CDR1 and CDR2 (germline): LNHDA, SQIVND (reference sequence). DNA of the CDR3: TGTGCCAGTAGTATAGGGACAGGGGGTCCGTACGAGCAGTACTTC. This sequence encodes CASSIGTGGPYEQYF.

This clone was seen only a few times. V usage is TRBV5-1 and J usage is TRBJ2-7, with D perhaps matching TRBD2 (6 bases). This CDR3 comprises 14 residues. Germline V gives CDR1 SGHRS, CDR2 YFSETQ. With 4 bases removed from V and 5 bases from J, the gap between germline ends came to 16 bases. CDR3 region: CASSPLGGVHEQYF. DNA for the CDR3: TGCGCCAGCAGCCCTCTCGGGGGAGTCCACGAGCAGTACTTC.

Only one count was recorded for this clone. The V gene is TRBV20-1, the J gene TRBJ1-2; D gene unclear. This CDR3 has 11 residues. V lost 0 bases, J lost 8 bases, and 7 bases lay in between. Per germline, CDR1 DFQATT and CDR2 SNEGSKA (reference sequence). CDR3 DNA sequence: TGCAGTGCTAGAGATCGAGGAGGCTACACCTTC. It is translated as CSARDRGGYTF.

The sample holds a few counts of this clone. The genes are TRBV11-3 and TRBJ2-3; D gene unclear. The CDR3 totals 11 residues. Germline V lookup: CDR1 SGHNT, CDR2 YENEEA. The germline V and J ends were trimmed by 5 bases and 5 bases, with 5 bases remaining between them. The CDR3 loop reads CASSNRDTQYF. In DNA form, the CDR3 reads TGTGCCAGCAGCAATCGAGATACGCAGTATTTT. Variable domain in full (rest from reference TRBV11-3 and TRBJ2-3): EAGVVQSPRYKIIEKKQPVAFWCNPISGHNTLYWYLQNLGQGPELLIRYENEEAVDDSQLPKDRFSAERLKGVDSTLKIQPAELGDSAVYLCASSNRDTQYFGPGTRLTVL.

The chain combines TRBV7-9 with TRBJ2-5; 8 bases are a match to TRBD1. The CDR3 spans 15 residues. The J segment lost 1 base and the V segment lost 5 bases, leaving 6 bases of the junction unmatched. Germline V gene lookup returns CDR1 SEHNR and CDR2 FQNEAQ (reference sequence). This CDR3 reads CASSRQGAAQETQYF. The CDR3 coding sequence is TGTGCCAGCAGCCGCCAGGGGGCCGCCCAAGAGACCCAGTACTTC.

This chain joins TRBV10-3 and TRBJ2-1; TRBD2 agrees at 10 bases. The V and J ends lost 3 bases and 6 bases, in that order; junction bases with no gene match: 8. The CDR3 loop spans 16 amino acids. Germline V gene data show CDR1 as ENHRY and CDR2 as SYGVKD. As DNA, the CDR3 is TGTGCCATCAGTGATGGACCTAGCGGGAGCAGCAATGAGCAGTTCTTC. Its protein product is CAISDGPSGSSNEQFF.

The chain couples TRBV15 to TRBJ2-7, with 9 bases that match TRBD1. The CDR3 is 13 residues long. After removal of 1 base from V and 6 bases from J, the junction contained 1 base not matched to a gene. Germline values: CDR1 LNHNV, CDR2 YYDKDF (reference sequence). Written as DNA, the CDR3 is TGTGCCACCAGCAGAGGGGACAGGGCCGAGCAGTACTTC. Protein sequence: CATSRGDRAEQYF.

The rearrangement joins TRBV6-4 to TRBJ2-1; weak D call: TRBD2 (6 bases). Trimming stripped 6 bases from V and 8 bases from J, with 17 bases between. The CDR3 is 14 residues long. Germline lookup yields CDR1 MRHNA and CDR2 SNTAGT. This CDR3 reads CASSPSEVTDEQFF. The CDR3 DNA reads as TGTGCCAGCAGCCCTAGCGAGGTTACGGATGAGCAGTTCTTC.

J is TRBJ2-7 and V is TRBV18; TRBD2 matches 9 bases. Trimming took 1 base from V and 4 from J; bases not matched to a gene: 8. The CDR3 contains 16 residues. In germline, CDR1 is KGHSH, CDR2 LQKENI. The CDR3, as DNA: TGTGCCAGCTCACCACTCGCGGGAGGGCCTGCGTACGAGCAGTACTTC. Translation gives CASSPLAGGPAYEQYF. Full variable domain (rest looked up from reference TRBV18 and TRBJ2-7): NAGVMQNPRHLVRRRGQEARLRCSPMKGHSHVYWYRQLPEEGLKFMVYLQKENIIDESGMPKERFSAEFPKEGPSILRIQQVVRGDSAAYFCASSPLAGGPAYEQYFGPGTRLTVT.

Comment on this clone: Sequence at one end of the junction differs from germline and may be a read error. The chain employs TRBV7-7 and TRBJ2-3, with TRBD2 matching over 10 bases. The germline CDR1 and CDR2 sequences are SSHAT and FNYEAQ (reference sequence). The CDR3 has 15 amino acids. CDR3 DNA: TGTGCTAGCAGCTTAGGACTAGCGGGCACAGATACGCAGTATTTT. Translation: CASSLGLAGTDTQYF.

The V call is TRBV27, the J call TRBJ2-7; 8 bases map to TRBD1. Unmatched junction bases numbered 11, after V lost 5 bases and J lost 2 bases. The V gene's germline CDR1 is MNHEY and CDR2 SMNVEV (reference sequence). The CDR3 extends over 16 amino acids. Written as DNA, the CDR3 is TGTGCCAGCAGTGGTAGGGACAGGCCTACTCCCTACGAGCAGTACTTC. Translating it yields CASSGRDRPTPYEQYF.

Written as DNA, the CDR3 is TGTGCCAGCAGCGTCCCCGGGTTCGCCGGGGAGCTGTTTTTT. This codes for CASSVPGFAGELFF. The V call is TRBV9, the J call TRBJ2-2; D gene uncertain. The V end was cut by 2 bases, the J end by 6 bases, with 11 bases between. This CDR3 is built from 14 residues. From germline, CDR1 is SGDLS and CDR2 YYNGEE.

The chain links TRBV27 to TRBJ2-1, with 9 bases lining up with TRBD1. CDR1 is MNHEY, CDR2 SMNVEV, per germline (reference sequence). The V gene end was trimmed by 3 bases and the J gene end by 3 bases; junction bases not matched to a gene: 3. This CDR3 spans 15 amino acids. CDR3 coding DNA: TGTGCCAGCAGTTTCGACAGGGGGATCTACAATGAGCAGTTCTTC. Amino acid sequence: CASSFDRGIYNEQFF.

This clone was seen a handful of times. The chain has TRBV19 and TRBJ1-5; 8 positions match TRBD1. Germline V lookup: CDR1 LNHDA, CDR2 SQIVND (reference sequence). The CDR3 spans 13 residues. Trimming took 10 bases from V and 6 from J; bases not matched to a gene: 8. The CDR3 sequence: CATSQGVGQPQHF. In nucleotides, the CDR3 is TGTGCCACCTCACAGGGGGTAGGTCAGCCCCAGCATTTT.

The rearrangement links TRBV7-2 to TRBJ1-4; D call uncertain. The CDR3 contains 15 residues. Germline lookup yields CDR1 SGHTA and CDR2 FQGNSA. V was pared by 2 bases and J by 5 bases, with 12 bases between. In nucleotides, the CDR3 is TGTGCCAGCAGCTTAATTCCAAGCCAAAATGAAAAACTGTTTTTT. This encodes CASSLIPSQNEKLFF. Variable domain in full (rest from reference TRBV7-2 and TRBJ1-4): GAGVSQSPSNKVTEKGKDVELRCDPISGHTALYWYRQSLGQGLEFLIYFQGNSAPDKSGLPSDRFSAERTGGSVSTLTIQRTQQEDSAVYLCASSLIPSQNEKLFFGSGTQLSVL.

V gene TRBV2 combines with J gene TRBJ2-3; D gene unclear. There are 12 residues in the CDR3. From germline, CDR1 is SNHLY and CDR2 FYNNEI. Trimming removed 1 base at V and 9 bases at J, with 8 bases between. Written as DNA, the CDR3 is TGTGCCAGCAGTGAAGGCACTGTCACGCAGTATTTT. Its protein product is CASSEGTVTQYF.

This clone was observed a few times. The chain uses TRBV11-2 and TRBJ2-5; TRBD1 is a possible D gene (6 bases). The V gene's germline CDR1 is SGHAT and CDR2 FQNNGV. CDR3 length: 14 residues. V lost 1 base and J lost 2, with 8 bases in between. CDR3 sequence reads: CASSLVQGQETQYF. CDR3 coding DNA: TGTGCCAGCAGCTTAGTACAGGGTCAAGAGACCCAGTACTTC.

The CDR3 bases are TGTGCCAGCAGTTCAAGAACAGGGGGCACTGAAGCTTTCTTT. This encodes CASSSRTGGTEAFF. The rearrangement joins TRBV6-5 to TRBJ1-1, with 8 bases fitting TRBD1. The CDR3 spans 14 residues. V lost 4 bases to trimming and J lost 4 bases; unmatched junction nucleotides: 5. CDR1 is MNHEY and CDR2 is SVGAGI in the germline V gene.